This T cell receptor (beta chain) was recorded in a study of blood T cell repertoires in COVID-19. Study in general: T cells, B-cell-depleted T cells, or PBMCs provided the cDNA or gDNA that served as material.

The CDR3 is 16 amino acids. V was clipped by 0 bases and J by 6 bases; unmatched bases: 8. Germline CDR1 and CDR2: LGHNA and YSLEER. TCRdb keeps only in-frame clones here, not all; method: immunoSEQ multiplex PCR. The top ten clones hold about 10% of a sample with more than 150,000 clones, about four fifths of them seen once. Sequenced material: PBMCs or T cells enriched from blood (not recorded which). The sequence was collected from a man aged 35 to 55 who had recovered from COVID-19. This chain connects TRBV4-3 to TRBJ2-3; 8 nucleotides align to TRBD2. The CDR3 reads CASSQDGAGGGDTQYF. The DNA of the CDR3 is TGCGCCAGCAGCCAAGATGGGGCGGGAGGTGGGGATACGCAGTATTTT.